These 16 T cell receptor beta chains share one sample of origin, sequenced in a study of T-cell reconstitution after alpha-beta-depleted transplantation in children. It was with unique molecular identifiers that the TCRbeta library was prepared. TCRdb processed the PCR reads anew with MiXCR; each CDR3 protein has one entry. The data show 200,000 to 250,000 distinct CDR3 sequences, under 8.5% seen once. The starting material was PBMCs, mostly from graft donor cells, obtained 360 days after TCRalphabeta/CD19-depleted stem cell transplant. These receptors were collected from a male patient under 10 years old who had a stem cell transplant for acute myeloid leukemia, so the T cells may come from the graft donor.

The table lists this clonotype with many counts. V and J are TRBV12-3 or TRBV12-4 and TRBJ1-5, with D uncertain. CDR3 length: 13 amino acids. V was pared by 3 bases and J by 5 bases, with 8 bases between. CDR3 nucleotides: TGTGCCAGCAGTTTCGGAAGGGATCAGCCCCAGCATTTT. The encoded protein is CASSFGRDQPQHF.

This clonotype was recorded a few times. The chain joins TRBV12-3 or TRBV12-4 to TRBJ2-5; possibly TRBD1 for D (7 bases). V was clipped by 3 bases and J by 5 bases, with 13 bases between them. CDR3 length: 14 amino acids. The CDR3 sequence: CASSFQTGRETQYF. The CDR3 DNA follows: TGTGCCAGCAGTTTTCAGACAGGGAGGGAGACCCAGTACTTC.

This clonotype was seen repeatedly, ten times or more. The chain uses TRBV7-2 and TRBJ1-1; a possible D gene is TRBD1 (6 bases). CDR1 is SGHTA and CDR2 is FQGNSA in the germline V gene. The V gene lost 2 bases and the J gene lost 5 bases, with 15 bases spanning the gap. This CDR3 spans 15 amino acids. DNA of the CDR3: TGTGCCAGCAGCTTATGGGCGGGGGCTGATACTGAAGCTTTCTTT. It is translated as CASSLWAGADTEAFF.

This clonotype was counted ten times or more. V is TRBV18 and J is TRBJ2-3; 8 positions agree with TRBD1. After removal of 1 base from V and 3 bases from J, the junction contained 6 bases not matched to a gene. This CDR3 region has 16 residues. Germline V gene sequence: CDR1 KGHSH, CDR2 LQKENI. CDR3 sequence (DNA): TGTGCCAGCTCACCACGACAGGGGTCTCAAACAGATACGCAGTATTTT. Its translation is CASSPRQGSQTDTQYF. Supplemented by reference TRBV18 and TRBJ2-3, the full variable domain reads NAGVMQNPRHLVRRRGQEARLRCSPMKGHSHVYWYRQLPEEGLKFMVYLQKENIIDESGMPKERFSAEFPKEGPSILRIQQVVRGDSAAYFCASSPRQGSQTDTQYFGPGTRLTVL.

V and J are TRBV20-1 and TRBJ2-7; no definite D call. Trimming removed 1 base from V and 1 base from J, with 14 bases in between. CDR3 length: 15 residues. Germline CDR1 is DFQATT and CDR2 is SNEGSKA (reference sequence). The CDR3 nucleotides read TGCAGTGCTAGAGGTGACGATAGCCGATCCTACGAGCAGTACTTC. It yields the protein CSARGDDSRSYEQYF.

This clonotype was recorded many times. A junction boundary mismatches the germline segment, possibly from a read error. This rearrangement joins TRBV7-7 to TRBJ2-2, with TRBD2 matching over 9 bases. Germline V gene sequence: CDR1 SSHAT, CDR2 FNYEAQ (reference sequence). The CDR3 is 16 amino acids. The CDR3 DNA is TGTGCTAGCAGCTTAGTAGCGGGGGCCAACACCGGGGAGCTGTTTTTT. This encodes CASSLVAGANTGELFF.

This chain connects TRBV2 to TRBJ2-7; 8 bases fit TRBD1. The ends lost 1 base at V and 4 bases at J; junction bases unmatched: 12. The CDR3 spans 17 residues. From germline, CDR1 is SNHLY and CDR2 FYNNEI. Here the CDR3 reads CASSEERRAGGYYEQYV. The CDR3 coding sequence is TGTGCCAGCAGTGAAGAGAGACGGGCAGGGGGCTATTACGAGCAGTACGTC.

This clonotype was seen many times. The CDR3 loop is CAISGPRGLDNEQFF. In DNA, the CDR3 is TGTGCCATCAGTGGTCCCCGGGGACTAGACAATGAGCAGTTCTTC. This chain connects TRBV10-3 to TRBJ2-1; 8 positions match TRBD2. This CDR3 contains 15 residues. Germline lookup yields CDR1 ENHRY and CDR2 SYGVKD. J gave up 5 bases and V 4 bases, and 7 bases lay outside the gene matches.

This clonotype was observed a few times. The V and J genes are TRBV27 and TRBJ2-3; perhaps TRBD2 as D (5 bases). The germline V and J ends were trimmed by 3 bases and 6 bases, with 13 bases remaining between them. Germline CDR1 reads MNHEY; CDR2 reads SMNVEV (reference sequence). The CDR3 runs to 14 residues. The CDR3 region is CASSFDRERDTQYF. In DNA form, the CDR3 reads TGTGCCAGCAGTTTCGATCGGGAACGGGATACGCAGTATTTT.

This clonotype was recorded many times. The V gene is TRBV6-5, the J gene TRBJ1-6; D gene ambiguous. Trimming removed 0 bases from V and 9 bases from J, with 12 bases in between. Looked up from germline, CDR1 is MNHEY and CDR2 is SVGAGI. CDR3 length: 15 amino acids. The CDR3 DNA follows: TGTGCCAGCAGTTACTCGACCGTGGGGAGTTCACCCCTCCACTTT. As protein: CASSYSTVGSSPLHF.

This clonotype was found a few times. The junction differs from germline at one of its ends, possibly a read error. This chain joins TRBV7-2 and TRBJ2-1; weak D call: TRBD1 (5 bases). Germline CDR1 and CDR2: SGHTA and FQGNSA. The CDR3 is 12 amino acids. This chain's CDR3 is CASSLVLQAEVF. The CDR3 bases are TGTGCCAGCAGCTTAGTGTTACAGGCTGAGGTCTTC.

This chain joins TRBV12-3 or TRBV12-4 and TRBJ2-5; 8 nucleotides align to TRBD2. The CDR3 is 15 residues long. The V segment lost 6 bases and the J segment 2 bases; nucleotides outside the gene matches: 8. The CDR3 DNA reads TGTGCCAGCAGCCCGGGACTAGTGAGACAAGAGACCCAGTACTTC. The encoded protein is CASSPGLVRQETQYF.

This rearrangement joins TRBV4-1 to TRBJ1-1; possibly TRBD1 for D (6 bases). V lost 0 bases, J lost 6 bases, and 14 bases lay in between. The germline CDR1 and CDR2 sequences are MGHRA and YSYEKL. The length of the CDR3 is 15 residues. CDR3 sequence reads: CASSQERGGGAEAFF. The CDR3 nucleotides read TGCGCCAGCAGCCAAGAAAGAGGGGGGGGTGCTGAAGCTTTCTTT.

This chain uses TRBV4-1 with TRBJ2-5; possible D gene TRBD2, 6 bases. V was cut by 5 bases and J by 5 bases, with 9 bases left in between. Germline CDR1 and CDR2: MGHRA and YSYEKL. The CDR3 consists of 12 residues. The CDR3 is CASSIGGETQYF. The CDR3 DNA is TGCGCCAGCAGCATTGGGGGGGAGACCCAGTACTTC.

This clonotype has at least ten counts. The chain has TRBV3-1 and TRBJ2-3; D is possibly TRBD2 (7 bases). The CDR3 covers 16 residues. Per the germline V gene, CDR1 is LGHDT and CDR2 is YNNKEL (reference sequence). V was clipped by 4 bases and J by 4 bases, with 18 bases between them. In DNA form, the CDR3 reads TGTGCCAGCAGCCTGCGTGGGGGGGCCGGGCCAGATACGCAGTATTTT. Protein sequence: CASSLRGGAGPDTQYF.

The rearrangement links TRBV29-1 to TRBJ1-3; D remains ambiguous. Per germline, CDR1 SQVTM and CDR2 ANQGSEA. The V gene lost 1 base and the J gene lost 4 bases, with 2 bases spanning the gap. The CDR3 has 11 residues. CDR3 sequence: CSVEGGNTIYF. CDR3 coding DNA: TGCAGCGTTGAAGGGGGAAACACCATATATTTT.